This passage covers 3 T cell receptor beta chains from one sample sequenced in a study of blood T cell repertoires in COVID-19. The table came from immunoSEQ multiplex PCR; TCRdb's copy has only in-frame clones and leaves some out. The table records 80,000 to 90,000 clones, approximately 83% of them present only once. Source material: peripheral blood. The receptors come from a woman between 65 and 79 years old with acute or convalescent COVID-19.

The V gene is TRBV10-3, the J gene TRBJ1-1; D is ambiguous. V was clipped by 7 bases and J by 0 bases, with 9 bases between them. Per germline, CDR1 ENHRY and CDR2 SYGVKD. The length of the CDR3 is 13 residues. CDR3 in amino acids: CAIKGGLNTEAFF. The CDR3 DNA follows: TGTGCCATCAAAGGCGGTTTGAACACTGAAGCTTTCTTT.

The gene calls are TRBV10-3 and TRBJ1-2; 10 bases fit TRBD1. The CDR3 spans 14 residues. Losses at the gene ends were 10 bases for V and 4 bases for J; bases not matched to a gene: 9. Per the germline V gene, CDR1 is ENHRY and CDR2 is SYGVKD. CDR3 bases: TGTGCCACGGGGGCGGGACAGGGGACCTATGGCTACACCTTC. This sequence encodes CATGAGQGTYGYTF.

The chain carries TRBV5-4 and TRBJ1-6; D is ambiguous. Per the germline V gene, CDR1 is SGHNT and CDR2 is YYREEE (reference sequence). CDR3 size: 13 residues. Trimming cost V 1 base and J 11 bases, with 10 bases left between them. CDR3 nucleotide sequence: TGTGCCAGCAGCTTGATGAGCGGAGCACCCCTCCACTTT. This gives the protein CASSLMSGAPLHF.